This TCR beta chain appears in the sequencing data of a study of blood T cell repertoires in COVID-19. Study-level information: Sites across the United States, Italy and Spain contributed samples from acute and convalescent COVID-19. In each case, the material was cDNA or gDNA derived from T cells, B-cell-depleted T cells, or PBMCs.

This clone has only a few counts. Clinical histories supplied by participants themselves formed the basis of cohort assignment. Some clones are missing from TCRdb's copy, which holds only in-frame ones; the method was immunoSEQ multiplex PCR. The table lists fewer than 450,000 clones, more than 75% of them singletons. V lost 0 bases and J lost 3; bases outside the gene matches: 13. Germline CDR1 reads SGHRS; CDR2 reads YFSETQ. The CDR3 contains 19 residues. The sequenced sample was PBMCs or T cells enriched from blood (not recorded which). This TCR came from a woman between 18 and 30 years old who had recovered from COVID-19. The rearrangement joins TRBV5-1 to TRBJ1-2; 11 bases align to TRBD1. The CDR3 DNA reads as TGCGCCAGCAGCTTGGCCAGTCTTAGGACAGGGGGCGCGGACTATGGCTACACCTTC. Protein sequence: CASSLASLRTGGADYGYTF.